Listed below are T cell receptor beta chains from one sample, sequenced in a study of blood T cell repertoires in COVID-19. Data came from immunoSEQ multiplex PCR; TCRdb stores just in-frame clones and leaves some out. There are roughly 120,000 clones in the sample; around 85% occur only once, and 3.2% lies in the top ten. The sample taken for sequencing was peripheral blood. All receptors come from a woman of 80 years or more with COVID-19, enrolled during active disease. The CDR3 runs from the conserved cysteine through the conserved F or W. The D gene is left open where the match is weak. A clone size is listed for some rows: how often the clone was seen (once, few, many), or a class if it is expanded.

>TRBV6-4|TRBD2|TRBJ2-1|-
CASSEGTSGNEQFF
TGTGCCAGCAGTGAAGGGACTAGCGGCAATGAGCAGTTCTTC
>TRBV7-2|TRBD1|TRBJ1-3|-
CASSPRTGARNTIYF
TGTGCCAGCAGCCCGCGGACAGGGGCGCGGAACACCATATATTTT
>TRBV2|TRBD1|TRBJ2-7|-
CANSIRDRYNEQYF
TGTGCCAACAGCATCCGGGACAGATATAACGAGCAGTACTTC
>TRBV2|TRBD2|TRBJ2-3|once
CASSESGIADTQYF
TGTGCCAGCAGTGAAAGCGGGATCGCAGATACGCAGTATTTT
>TRBV9|TRBD1|TRBJ2-7|once
CASSVRDRGSYEQYF
TGTGCCAGCAGCGTCCGGGACAGGGGCTCCTACGAGCAGTACTTC
>TRBV27|TRBD1|TRBJ2-6|-
CASSPGQGSGANVLTF
TGTGCCAGCAGTCCCGGACAGGGATCTGGGGCCAACGTCCTGACTTTC
>TRBV7-8|TRBD2|TRBJ2-5|-
CASSPVGLAGFETQYF
TGTGCCAGCAGCCCTGTGGGACTAGCGGGTTTCGAGACCCAGTACTTC
>TRBV9|-|TRBJ1-2|-
CASSGGEGMPYGYTF
TGTGCCAGCAGCGGCGGGGAGGGGATGCCCTATGGCTACACCTTC
>TRBV28|TRBD2|TRBJ2-4|-
CASSGGGSDVKNIQYF
TGTGCCAGCAGCGGCGGGGGTTCTGATGTCAAAAACATTCAGTACTTC
>TRBV18|TRBD1|TRBJ1-2|-
CASSPTGPGYTF
TGTGCCAGCTCACCGACAGGGCCCGGCTACACCTTC
>TRBV7-8|TRBD1|TRBJ1-5|few
CASSSLQGTAQPQHF
TGTGCCAGCAGCTCACTACAGGGGACTGCCCAGCCCCAGCATTTT
>TRBV7-8|-|TRBJ2-6|-
CASSSQGPGANVLTF
TGTGCCAGCAGCTCCCAGGGTCCCGGGGCCAACGTCCTGACTTTC
>TRBV6-1|TRBD1|TRBJ2-3|-
CASSALGTVSTDTQYF
TGTGCCAGCAGTGCCCTCGGGACAGTTAGCACAGATACGCAGTATTTT
>TRBV7-3|-|TRBJ1-1|-
CASSDNLNTEAFF
TGTGCCAGCAGCGACAACCTGAACACTGAAGCTTTCTTT
>TRBV7-9|TRBD1|TRBJ1-1|-
CASSSGTGVNTEAFF
TGTGCCAGCAGCTCCGGGACAGGGGTGAACACTGAAGCTTTCTTT
>TRBV28|-|TRBJ1-2|-
CASSLTGLNYGYTF
TGTGCCAGCAGTTTGACAGGACTCAACTATGGCTACACCTTC
>TRBV2|-|TRBJ1-1|-
CASSPTGSNTEAFF
TGTGCCAGCAGTCCAACAGGGTCGAACACTGAAGCTTTCTTT
>TRBV5-4|TRBD2|TRBJ2-4|once
CASSLKTGGGNIQYF
TGTGCCAGCAGCTTGAAAACGGGGGGAGGGAACATTCAGTACTTC